The present T cell receptor (beta chain) was sequenced within a study of immune evolution from preneoplasia to lung adenocarcinoma. Study details: HLA loss of heterozygosity: 6% to 7.5% AIS, about 15% MIA, over 30% ADC, none AAH.

Points on this clone: The antigen remains unidentified.

V lost 3 bases and J lost 2, with 7 bases in between. This CDR3 is 14 amino acids long. CDR1 is MDHEN, CDR2 SYDVKM, per germline. TCRdb's table, derived via immunoSEQ multiplex PCR, lists solely in-frame clones and lacks some. Among over 30,000 clones listed, 74% were seen once. Study-level results: Normal lung had the highest top T cell clone frequencies. Compared with EGFR-mutant or double wild-type lesions, KRAS-mutant nodules were more clonal.

The chain recombines TRBV28 with TRBJ2-2, with a tentative D call TRBD2 (6 bases). Sequencing was performed on FFPE invasive lung adenocarcinoma tissue. The clonotype comes from a person aged 55 to 75 with lung adenocarcinoma. The CDR3 bases are TGTGCCAGCAGTTTGGGGGGTAACACCGGGGAGCTGTTTTTT. Translation: CASSLGGNTGELFF.